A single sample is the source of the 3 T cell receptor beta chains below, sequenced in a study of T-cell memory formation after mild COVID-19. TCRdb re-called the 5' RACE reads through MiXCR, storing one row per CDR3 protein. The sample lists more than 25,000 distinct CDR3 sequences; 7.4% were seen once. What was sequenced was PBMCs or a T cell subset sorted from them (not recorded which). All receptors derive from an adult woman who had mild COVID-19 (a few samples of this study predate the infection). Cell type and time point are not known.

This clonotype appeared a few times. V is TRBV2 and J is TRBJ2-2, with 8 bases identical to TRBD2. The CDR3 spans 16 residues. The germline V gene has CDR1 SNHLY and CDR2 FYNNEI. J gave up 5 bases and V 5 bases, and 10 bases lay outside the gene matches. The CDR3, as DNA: TGTGCCAGCAGTCTCGTAGGGACTAGTCGAACCGGGGAGCTGTTTTTT. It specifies CASSLVGTSRTGELFF.

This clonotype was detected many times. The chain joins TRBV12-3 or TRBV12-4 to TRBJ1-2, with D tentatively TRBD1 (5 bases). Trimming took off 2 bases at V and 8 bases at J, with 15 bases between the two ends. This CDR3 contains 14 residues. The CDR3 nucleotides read TGTGCCAGCAGTTTATGGGACCGACCTGGCGGCTACACCTTC. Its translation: CASSLWDRPGGYTF.

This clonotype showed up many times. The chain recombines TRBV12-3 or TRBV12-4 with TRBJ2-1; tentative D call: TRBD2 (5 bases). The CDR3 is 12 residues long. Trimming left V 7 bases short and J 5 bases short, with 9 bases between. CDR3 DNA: TGTGCCAGCATAGACTATAACAATGAGCAGTTCTTC. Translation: CASIDYNNEQFF.